The 26 T cell receptor beta chains below come from one sample, sequenced in a study of blood T cells in healthy people across ages. With a J-beta primer mix and a sample-barcoded 5' primer, a second PCR ran roughly 6 to 11 cycles. TCRdb reanalysed the 5' RACE reads using MiXCR and keeps one entry per CDR3 protein. The sample includes about 1.4 million distinct CDR3 sequences, approximately 59% seen only once; the top ten take about 6.7%. The sequencing sample was made of blood. The receptors come from a man between 18 and 29 years old in good health.

This chain connects TRBV11-2 to TRBJ2-5, with 12 nucleotides matching TRBD2. The germline V gene has CDR1 SGHAT and CDR2 FQNNGV. V was clipped by 3 bases and J by 11 bases; unmatched bases: 16. This CDR3 contains 17 residues. For the CDR3, the DNA is TGTGCCAGCAGCTTTAGACTAGCGGGAGTGGGGTACAATGAGCAGTACTTC. This codes for CASSFRLAGVGYNEQYF.

This chain connects TRBV5-4 to TRBJ1-1; D gene unclear. The germline gives CDR1 SGHNT, CDR2 YYREEE (reference sequence). V was cut by 2 bases and J by 3 bases, with 11 bases left in between. CDR3 length: 14 amino acids. The CDR3 sequence: CASSFLGSYTEAFF. In DNA form, the CDR3 reads TGTGCCAGCAGCTTTCTGGGGAGCTACACTGAAGCTTTCTTT.

The chain joins TRBV20-1 to TRBJ1-5; TRBD1 aligns across 7 bases. Trimming cost V 1 base and J 6 bases; bases outside gene matches: 12. This CDR3 is 16 amino acids long. The germline V gene has CDR1 DFQATT and CDR2 SNEGSKA (reference sequence). The CDR3 sequence: CSARGPTQGLVQPQHF. The DNA of the CDR3 is TGCAGTGCTAGAGGCCCCACACAGGGGTTGGTTCAGCCCCAGCATTTT.

This clonotype was found a few times. The rearrangement joins TRBV4-2 to TRBJ2-6, with D tentatively TRBD2 (5 bases). The V end was cut by 1 base, the J end by 4 bases, with 8 bases between. Germline-derived CDR1 and CDR2 are LGHNA and YNFKEQ. The CDR3 runs to 15 residues. Written as DNA, the CDR3 is TGTGCCAGCAGCCAAGGAGACTACGGGGCCAACGTCCTGACTTTC. It translates to CASSQGDYGANVLTF.

The chain uses TRBV7-9 and TRBJ1-4; maybe TRBD1 (5 bases). Germline V CDR1 and CDR2: SEHNR, FQNEAQ (reference sequence). Trimming cost V 3 bases and J 8 bases, with 25 bases left between them. The CDR3 covers 18 residues. CDR3 DNA: TGTGCCAGCAGCTTGTATTATAGGGGCGGAAGGAGAGAGGAAAAACTGTTTTTT. Translating it yields CASSLYYRGGRREEKLFF.

In DNA, the CDR3 is TGTGCCAGCAGCTGGGCTAGCGGGAGAGCGGCCCCAGATACGCAGTATTTT. It yields the protein CASSWASGRAAPDTQYF. The chain combines TRBV13 with TRBJ2-3; 10 bases line up with TRBD2. Germline CDR1 is PRHDT and CDR2 is FYEKMQ (reference sequence). The CDR3 runs 17 residues. V dropped 4 bases and J dropped 4; count of bases not matched to a gene: 11.

This chain uses TRBV20-1 with TRBJ2-1; TRBD1 matches 9 bases. Germline lookup yields CDR1 DFQATT and CDR2 SNEGSKA (reference sequence). This CDR3 is built from 15 residues. Trimming removed 5 bases from V and 9 bases from J; junction bases left unmatched: 14. The CDR3: CSAYPMDRGASEQFF. CDR3 DNA: TGCAGTGCTTACCCCATGGACAGGGGAGCAAGTGAGCAGTTCTTC.

V usage is TRBV20-1 and J usage is TRBJ2-1; the match to TRBD1 covers 9 bases. Judging by the DNA end, TRBJ2-7 fits better; the J call may be wrong. CDR1 and CDR2 from the germline V gene are DFQATT and SNEGSKA (reference sequence). The CDR3 is made up of 14 amino acids. This CDR3 reads CSARSGTGLYEQYF. In DNA, the CDR3 is TGCAGTGCTAGATCTGGGACAGGGCTCTACGAGCAGTACTTC.

The gene calls are TRBV12-3 or TRBV12-4 and TRBJ2-2, with D hard to call. The CDR3 length is 12 residues. V was pared by 2 bases and J by 9 bases, with 7 bases between. CDR3 amino acids: CASSLKAWELFF. The CDR3 DNA follows: TGTGCCAGCAGTTTAAAAGCTTGGGAGCTGTTTTTT.

The chain employs TRBV20-1 and TRBJ2-2; 8 bases match TRBD1. This CDR3 has 14 residues. Germline trimming cut 6 bases from V and 0 bases from J; bases unmatched to any gene: 3. Germline CDR1 reads DFQATT; CDR2 reads SNEGSKA (reference sequence). The chain's CDR3 is CSADRGSNTGELFF. The DNA of the CDR3 is TGCAGTGCAGACAGGGGTTCGAACACCGGGGAGCTGTTTTTT.

The V call is TRBV2, the J call TRBJ2-1; 9 bases align to TRBD2. The V gene end was trimmed by 6 bases and the J gene end by 8 bases; junction bases not matched to a gene: 14. This CDR3 is built from 16 residues. From germline, CDR1 is SNHLY and CDR2 FYNNEI. For the CDR3, the DNA is TGTGCCAGCAGGAGAATAGCGGGGGAGGGGCGAGATGAGCAGTTCTTC. Translation: CASRRIAGEGRDEQFF.

The chain recombines TRBV6-2 or TRBV6-3 with TRBJ2-1; TRBD2 aligns across 8 bases. This CDR3 comprises 16 residues. Germline V lookup: CDR1 MNHEY, CDR2 SVGEGT. Germline trimming cut 3 bases from V and 6 bases from J; bases unmatched to any gene: 10. The CDR3 DNA follows: TGTGCCAGCAGTTATGGCCCTGTGGCGGGAGGCAATGAGCAGTTCTTC. It yields the protein CASSYGPVAGGNEQFF.

Note on this clonotype: The junction departs from germline at one end; a sequencing error may be responsible. CDR3 region: CAGSPSISQEQYF. Here the CDR3 DNA reads TGTGCCGGCAGCCCCTCGATATCACAGGAGCAGTACTTC. The chain carries TRBV6-5 and TRBJ2-4; D possibly corresponds to TRBD1 (5 bases). CDR1 MNHEY and CDR2 SVGAGI come from the germline V gene. The CDR3 covers 13 residues.

The V and J genes are TRBV29-1 and TRBJ2-1; D gene ambiguous. Trimming took 2 bases from V and 5 from J, leaving 13 bases between them. The CDR3 has 14 residues. Germline V gene data show CDR1 as SQVTM and CDR2 as ANQGSEA. This CDR3 is CSVERGVRNNEQFF. The CDR3, as DNA: TGCAGCGTTGAAAGAGGAGTAAGGAACAATGAGCAGTTCTTC.

V is TRBV6-2 or TRBV6-3 and J is TRBJ1-5; no reliable D call. Per the germline V gene, CDR1 is MNHEY and CDR2 is SVGEGT. Trimming cost V 0 bases and J 5 bases, with 8 bases left between them. The CDR3 has 14 amino acids. CDR3 sequence (DNA): TGTGCCAGCAGTTACTCGAACCGGGATCAGCCCCAGCATTTT. Residues: CASSYSNRDQPQHF.

The chain employs TRBV27 and TRBJ1-1; D not resolved. V was clipped by 4 bases and J by 3 bases, with 12 bases between them. The CDR3 length is 14 residues. Germline V gene lookup returns CDR1 MNHEY and CDR2 SMNVEV (reference sequence). For the CDR3, the DNA is TGTGCCAGCAGTTGGATAGGCGTGGACACTGAAGCTTTCTTT. Translated, it gives CASSWIGVDTEAFF.

V is TRBV20-1 and J is TRBJ2-7, with TRBD2 as a possible D gene (6 bases). Germline lookup yields CDR1 DFQATT and CDR2 SNEGSKA (reference sequence). This CDR3 has 14 amino acids. Trimming pared 3 bases from V and 6 bases from J, leaving 18 bases between. The CDR3 loop is CSASNTGVGREQYF. The DNA of the CDR3 is TGCAGTGCTAGCAACACGGGAGTGGGGCGCGAGCAGTACTTC.

This clonotype was recorded a few times. The genes are TRBV20-1 and TRBJ2-1; D gene uncertain. V shed 1 base and J shed 2 bases, with 12 bases lying between them. The CDR3 is made up of 15 amino acids. Germline values: CDR1 DFQATT, CDR2 SNEGSKA (reference sequence). The CDR3 DNA reads TGCAGTGCTAGAGGGCACGCAATACCCTACAATGAGCAGTTCTTC. Translating gives CSARGHAIPYNEQFF.

Only a few counts were recorded for this clonotype. The rearrangement links TRBV12-3 or TRBV12-4 to TRBJ2-3; 11 nucleotides align to TRBD1. The V and J ends lost 7 bases and 6 bases, in that order; junction bases with no gene match: 18. CDR3 length: 18 residues. Written as DNA, the CDR3 is TGTGCCAGCAACCTTAGAGGGGGACAGGGGGTTAAAGAGGATACGCAGTATTTT. This translates into CASNLRGGQGVKEDTQYF.

The chain has TRBV4-1 and TRBJ2-7; D call uncertain. V lost 1 base and J lost 5, with 9 bases in between. The germline V gene has CDR1 MGHRA and CDR2 YSYEKL. The CDR3 contains 13 residues. CDR3 bases: TGCGCCAGCAGCCAAGGTGAGGTGGACGAGCAGTACTTC. Protein product: CASSQGEVDEQYF.

The chain carries TRBV10-3 and TRBJ1-2, with D unclear. Trimming pared 6 bases from V and 2 bases from J, leaving 10 bases between. CDR1 is ENHRY and CDR2 is SYGVKD in the germline V gene. The CDR3 runs to 13 residues. CDR3 protein: CAISPDGNYGYTF. The CDR3 DNA is TGTGCCATCAGCCCGGACGGCAACTATGGCTACACCTTC.

This sequence joins TRBV29-1 and TRBJ2-1; the D gene is possibly TRBD1 (5 bases). V was pared by 4 bases and J by 9 bases, with 16 bases between. CDR3 length: 13 amino acids. In germline, CDR1 is SQVTM, CDR2 ANQGSEA. The CDR3 protein is CSVGPRGFREQFF. In DNA form, the CDR3 reads TGCAGCGTTGGGCCAAGGGGTTTTCGTGAGCAGTTCTTC.

The rearrangement joins TRBV15 to TRBJ2-1; D might be TRBD1 or TRBD2, each matching 5 bases. The J call may be wrong; the DNA end is better matched by TRBJ2-7. The CDR3 contains 15 residues. Germline V gene data show CDR1 as LNHNV and CDR2 as YYDKDF (reference sequence). The chain's CDR3 is CATSRVGDLYNEQYF. CDR3 nucleotide sequence: TGTGCCACCAGCAGAGTTGGGGACCTCTACAATGAGCAGTACTTC.

This clonotype was seen a few times. The chain uses TRBV2 and TRBJ2-3; no reliable D call. The CDR3 sequence is 10 residues long. Looked up from germline, CDR1 is SNHLY and CDR2 is FYNNEI. V lost 9 bases and J lost 9, with 10 bases in between. The CDR3 sequence is CASLWSTQYF. The CDR3 bases are TGTGCCAGTCTTTGGAGCACGCAGTATTTT.

Only a few counts were recorded for this clonotype. The chain uses TRBV3-1 and TRBJ2-5; 12 positions match TRBD2. The CDR3 totals 13 residues. Germline CDR1 LGHDT, CDR2 YNNKEL (reference sequence). V shed 10 bases and J 6 bases; nucleotides not matched to a gene: 6. The CDR3 DNA follows: TGTGCCACCCTAGCGGGAGGGCCGAAGACCCAGTACTTC. The encoded protein is CATLAGGPKTQYF.

The rearrangement uses TRBV12-3 or TRBV12-4 and TRBJ2-7, with D hard to call. The CDR3 loop spans 16 amino acids. The V end lost 5 bases, the J end lost 0 bases, and 17 bases lay between the germline ends. For the CDR3, the DNA is TGTGCCAGCAGTAGCAACCGTGGCAGTATCTCCTACGAGCAGTACTTC. Its protein is CASSSNRGSISYEQYF.